This TCR beta chain is drawn from a study of Graves' ophthalmopathy and Graves' hyperthyroidism. The study's findings and limits: Ophthalmopathy versus stable hyperthyroidism: 13-signature model gave roughly 88% sensitivity, 75% to 82% specificity.

The CDR3 is made up of 15 amino acids. Looked up from germline, CDR1 is MDHEN and CDR2 is SYDVKM. V lost 3 bases and J 4 bases, leaving 15 bases between the germline ends. This clonotype has a count of ten or more. What it binds is unknown. TCR beta CDR3 amplification used RNA transcripts. HTBI primers served in a first-round RT-PCR, which a second-round multiplex PCR followed. TCRdb ran MiXCR on the multiplex PCR reads and lists one entry per CDR3 protein. The table shows 450,000 or so distinct CDR3 sequences, with approximately 15% occurring only once. Sample: blood. This TCR came from a woman between 25 and 40 years old with Graves' ophthalmopathy. The chain links TRBV28 to TRBJ2-5; maybe TRBD1 (6 bases). CDR3 DNA sequence: TGTGCCAGCAGTTTTGTTGGGGGCGCGGGAGAGACCCAGTACTTC. Residues: CASSFVGGAGETQYF.